Below, 21 T cell receptor beta chains from the same sample are listed, as sequenced in a study of T cells after yellow fever vaccination. TCRdb processed the 5' RACE reads anew with MiXCR; each CDR3 protein has one entry. The data contain around 63,000 distinct CDR3 sequences, about 7% of them singletons. This material consisted of CD8+ T cells sorted from PBMCs, taken 15 days after the yellow fever booster vaccination. The receptors come from a man aged 30 to 39 who received the YFV17D yellow fever vaccine.

This clonotype was recorded many times. This chain uses TRBV9 with TRBJ2-7; TRBD2 aligns across 8 bases. With 3 bases clipped from V and 3 bases from J, the junction kept 5 bases outside the gene matches. Germline CDR1 and CDR2: SGDLS and YYNGEE. CDR3 length: 14 amino acids. CDR3 region: CASSATSAVYEQYF. CDR3 sequence (DNA): TGTGCCAGCAGCGCGACTAGCGCCGTCTACGAGCAGTACTTC.

This clonotype was recorded at least ten times. The V call is TRBV9, the J call TRBJ2-3, with TRBD2 matching over 8 bases. Germline V lookup: CDR1 SGDLS, CDR2 YYNGEE. The CDR3 is made up of 16 amino acids. Trimming at V came to 0 bases and at J to 4 bases, leaving 7 bases not matched to a gene. DNA of the CDR3: TGTGCCAGCAGCGTAGGAGGGACTAGTGCCCCAGATACGCAGTATTTT. This encodes CASSVGGTSAPDTQYF.

This clonotype has at least ten counts. The V call is TRBV28, the J call TRBJ2-1; unclear D gene. The CDR3 runs to 14 residues. Germline-derived CDR1 and CDR2 are MDHEN and SYDVKM. Trimming removed 10 bases at V and 7 bases at J, with 20 bases between. The CDR3 bases are TGTGCCATTAGGACCCCTGGGGTTACGAATGAGCAGTTCTTC. Translated, it gives CAIRTPGVTNEQFF.

The sample holds many counts of this clonotype. In DNA, the CDR3 is TGTGCCACCCCCGTGAAGGGACAGGGCGACGGCTACACCTTC. Protein sequence: CATPVKGQGDGYTF. The chain is built from TRBV24-1 and TRBJ1-2, with 9 nucleotides matching TRBD1. Germline loops: CDR1 KGHDR, CDR2 SFDVKD. The length of the CDR3 is 14 residues. After removal of 9 bases from V and 8 bases from J, the junction contained 12 bases not matched to a gene.

This chain links TRBV20-1 with TRBJ2-2; 7 bases line up with TRBD2. The length of the CDR3 is 13 residues. Trimming at V came to 5 bases and at J to 6 bases, leaving 6 bases not matched to a gene. The germline gives CDR1 DFQATT, CDR2 SNEGSKA (reference sequence). The CDR3 loop is CSAGLVGAGELFF. The CDR3 DNA reads as TGCAGTGCTGGACTAGTTGGGGCCGGGGAGCTGTTTTTT.

At least ten counts were recorded for this clonotype. The V and J genes are TRBV20-1 and TRBJ2-4, with D unclear. The V gene's germline CDR1 is DFQATT and CDR2 SNEGSKA (reference sequence). The V and J ends lost 0 bases and 9 bases respectively, with 6 bases between them. The length of the CDR3 is 11 residues. This CDR3 reads CSARDARIQYF. The DNA of the CDR3 is TGCAGTGCTAGAGACGCCCGCATTCAGTACTTC.

This clonotype was counted many times. The chain couples TRBV4-3 to TRBJ2-2, with D tentatively TRBD1 (6 bases). The CDR3 consists of 15 residues. Trimming removed 4 bases from V and 3 bases from J, with 12 bases in between. Per germline, CDR1 LGHNA and CDR2 YSLEER. CDR3 loop: CASSLGTIHTGELFF. The CDR3 coding sequence is TGCGCCAGCAGCCTCGGGACAATCCACACCGGGGAGCTGTTTTTT.

This clonotype occurred many times. This rearrangement joins TRBV7-3 to TRBJ1-3; D gene ambiguous. The germline CDR1 and CDR2 sequences are SGHTA and FQGTGA. Trimming cost V 1 base and J 15 bases, with 13 bases left between them. This CDR3 has 12 residues. DNA of the CDR3: TGTGCCAGCAGCTTAAGGGCACACGGGAAATATTTT. Translating it yields CASSLRAHGKYF.

This clonotype was seen at least ten times. This chain uses TRBV5-1 with TRBJ2-7, with D perhaps TRBD2 (5 bases). The CDR3 spans 16 residues. Germline V gene data show CDR1 as SGHRS and CDR2 as YFSETQ. The V and J ends lost 4 bases and 0 bases respectively, with 17 bases between them. The CDR3 reads CASSRPGLTSSYEQYF. The CDR3 DNA follows: TGCGCCAGCAGCCGTCCAGGACTGACCAGCTCCTACGAGCAGTACTTC.

The table lists this clonotype with many counts. This sequence joins TRBV29-1 and TRBJ2-5, with D unclear. Trimming pared 3 bases from V and 1 base from J, leaving 12 bases between. Germline V gene sequence: CDR1 SQVTM, CDR2 ANQGSEA. The CDR3 extends over 14 amino acids. CDR3 DNA: TGCAGCGTTGATGGAGCGAACACCCAAGAGACCCAGTACTTC. It encodes CSVDGANTQETQYF.

This clonotype has a count of ten or more. The genes are TRBV28 and TRBJ2-3; no reliable D call. This CDR3 is 14 amino acids long. The V end was cut by 4 bases, the J end by 0 bases, with 8 bases between. Germline V CDR1 and CDR2: MDHEN, SYDVKM. The DNA of the CDR3 is TGTGCCAGCAGTTCTACCCATAGCACAGATACGCAGTATTTT. It is translated as CASSSTHSTDTQYF.

At least ten counts were recorded for this clonotype. This chain uses TRBV4-3 with TRBJ2-7; 8 bases are shared with TRBD1. V lost 3 bases, J lost 1 base, and 5 bases stayed unmatched. CDR3 length equals 15 residues. The V gene's germline CDR1 is LGHNA and CDR2 YSLEER. CDR3 loop: CASSHVQGGSYEQYF. In DNA, the CDR3 is TGCGCCAGCAGCCACGTACAGGGGGGATCCTACGAGCAGTACTTC.

This clonotype was detected ten times or more. The CDR3 nucleotides read TGTGCCAGCAGCTTAGACGCGGGGGCCGCCGGGGAGCTGTTTTTT. Translating gives CASSLDAGAAGELFF. V usage is TRBV7-2 and J usage is TRBJ2-2; D is perhaps TRBD2 (7 bases). Germline CDR1 SGHTA, CDR2 FQGNSA. This CDR3 spans 15 amino acids. Trimming left V 1 base short and J 6 bases short, with 12 bases between.

This clonotype came up many times. The V and J genes are TRBV7-9 and TRBJ2-7, with unresolved D. CDR1 and CDR2 (germline): SEHNR, FQNEAQ (reference sequence). The CDR3 has 13 residues. V was pared by 3 bases and J by 0 bases, with 6 bases between. Here the CDR3 reads CASSFSISYEQYF. CDR3 DNA sequence: TGTGCCAGCAGCTTTTCCATCTCCTACGAGCAGTACTTC.

This clonotype was detected ten times or more. The chain couples TRBV5-1 to TRBJ1-1; D gene ambiguous. The germline V gene encodes CDR1 SGHRS and CDR2 YFSETQ. The CDR3 runs 14 residues. V lost 0 bases and J lost 1, with 7 bases in between. The CDR3, as DNA: TGCGCCAGCAGCTTGGCCCGTTCGAACACTGAAGCTTTCTTT. Its translation is CASSLARSNTEAFF.

The chain recombines TRBV5-4 with TRBJ2-3, with D possibly TRBD2 on 6 matching bases. V gave up 0 bases and J gave up 0 bases, with 11 bases separating them. CDR3 length equals 16 residues. CDR1 is SGHNT, CDR2 YYREEE, per germline (reference sequence). CDR3 bases: TGTGCCAGCAGCTTGGTTGGTAGCGGAAGCACAGATACGCAGTATTTT. Translating gives CASSLVGSGSTDTQYF.

A remark on this clonotype: A much larger clone differs from this one at a single base, so this may be a read error. The chain carries TRBV12-3 or TRBV12-4 and TRBJ2-5; 7 nucleotides line up with TRBD1. The CDR3 is 11 amino acids. The DNA for the CDR3 is TGTGCCAGCAGTGCACGGGGACAGCCGCACTTC. Its protein is CASSARGQPHF.

This clonotype was counted at least ten times. This chain links TRBV29-1 with TRBJ2-6; D uncertain. The V gene's germline CDR1 is SQVTM and CDR2 ANQGSEA. There are 13 residues in the CDR3. Deletions cut 5 bases from V and 0 bases from J, with 5 bases between. The CDR3 sequence is CSVSPSGANVLTF. The CDR3 DNA reads as TGCAGCGTTTCCCCCTCTGGGGCCAACGTCCTGACTTTC.

This clonotype was counted ten times or more. CDR3 region: CSVVERDNEQFF. The CDR3 bases are TGCAGCGTTGTTGAACGAGACAATGAGCAGTTCTTC. The V and J genes are TRBV29-1 and TRBJ2-1, with no clear D. V lost 4 bases, J lost 5 bases, and 9 bases lay in between. The CDR3 is 12 amino acids. CDR1 and CDR2 (germline): SQVTM, ANQGSEA.

This clonotype was counted only a few times. This chain uses TRBV20-1 with TRBJ2-5; 9 bases agree with TRBD2. From germline, CDR1 is DFQATT and CDR2 SNEGSKA (reference sequence). This CDR3 has 16 amino acids. The J segment lost 5 bases and the V segment lost 5 bases, leaving 15 bases of the junction unmatched. The CDR3 bases are TGCAGTGCTGGTCGACTAGCGGAGATAACCTGGGAGACCCAGTACTTC. The encoded protein is CSAGRLAEITWETQYF.

This clonotype was counted ten times or more. The chain joins TRBV5-1 to TRBJ2-1, with 7 positions matching TRBD1. The CDR3 has 15 residues. V gave up 0 bases and J gave up 2 bases; unmatched junction bases: 2. Germline loops: CDR1 SGHRS, CDR2 YFSETQ. For the CDR3, the DNA is TGCGCCAGCAGCTTGGTGGGACAGACCTACAATGAGCAGTTCTTC. It encodes CASSLVGQTYNEQFF.